The clone carrying this TCR beta chain was counted at least ten times. The target antigen is unknown. The entry originates in a study of identical twins. Findings and limits, study-wide: Diverse VJ usage suggested most zero-insertion clonotypes were not invariant T cells. While abundant cord blood beta clonotypes carried fewer insertions, memory repertoires showed no such pattern.

TCRdb reprocessed the 5' RACE reads via MiXCR and lists one record per CDR3 protein. The sample has a few hundred thousand distinct CDR3 sequences, roughly 9.9% seen once; the top ten hold around 3.1%. This sample also appeared in a second study, on yellow fever vaccine responses in identical twins.

Sequenced material: PBMCs. This clonotype was sampled from a woman under 30 in good health.

The CDR3 DNA reads as TGCAGTGCTAGACCGGGACTAGCGGGAGAGTGGGAGCAGTACTTC. Translated: CSARPGLAGEWEQYF. The chain is built from TRBV20-1 and TRBJ2-7; 14 positions match TRBD2. There are 15 residues in the CDR3. Trimming took 2 bases from V and 7 from J; bases not matched to a gene: 7. Per germline, CDR1 DFQATT and CDR2 SNEGSKA (reference sequence).